This is a list of T cell receptor beta chains from one sample in a study of blood T cell repertoires in COVID-19. Clones were sequenced by immunoSEQ multiplex PCR, and TCRdb holds only the in-frame ones, with some missing. The repertoire holds about 170,000 clones, with around nine tenths as singletons. The material sequenced was peripheral blood. The receptors stem from a man younger than 30 with active or convalescent COVID-19. The CDR3 runs from the conserved cysteine through the conserved F or W. A D gene is named only where the DNA matches it firmly. A clone size is listed for some rows: how often the clone was seen (once, few, many), or a class if it is expanded.

j_gene: TRBJ2-1; abundance: few; d_gene: TRBD2; v_gene: TRBV11-2; CDR3aa: CASSNPSGGGANEQFF; CDR3nt: TGTGCCAGCAGCAACCCGAGCGGGGGTGGTGCTAATGAGCAGTTCTTC
j_gene: TRBJ1-1; abundance: -; d_gene: -; v_gene: TRBV9; CDR3aa: CASSDPLGHSLSTEAFF; CDR3nt: TGTGCCAGCAGCGACCCTCTAGGACACAGTTTGAGCACTGAAGCTTTCTTT
j_gene: TRBJ1-6; abundance: -; d_gene: -; v_gene: TRBV7-9; CDR3aa: CASSLMSIARQVPSSPLHF; CDR3nt: TGTGCCAGCTCACTAATGAGCATAGCTCGACAGGTCCCATCCTCACCCCTCCACTTT
j_gene: TRBJ1-1; abundance: -; d_gene: -; v_gene: TRBV7-2; CDR3aa: CASSLGQSTEAFF; CDR3nt: TGTGCCAGCAGCTTAGGACAGTCCACTGAAGCTTTCTTT
j_gene: TRBJ2-7; abundance: once; d_gene: -; v_gene: TRBV29-1; CDR3aa: CSVEEFDEQYF; CDR3nt: TGCAGCGTTGAAGAGTTCGACGAGCAGTACTTC
j_gene: TRBJ2-1; abundance: -; d_gene: -; v_gene: TRBV27; CDR3aa: CASSRDRTGSYNEQFF; CDR3nt: TGTGCCAGCAGTCGGGATAGGACTGGCTCCTACAATGAGCAGTTCTTC
j_gene: TRBJ2-1; abundance: -; d_gene: -; v_gene: TRBV3-1/TRBV3-2; CDR3aa: CASSFAGNEQFF; CDR3nt: TGTGCCAGCAGCTTCGCGGGCAATGAGCAGTTCTTC
j_gene: TRBJ1-6; abundance: -; d_gene: TRBD1; v_gene: TRBV15; CDR3aa: CATSRWTGNNSPLHF; CDR3nt: TGTGCCACCAGCAGATGGACAGGGAATAATTCACCCCTCCACTTT
j_gene: TRBJ2-3; abundance: -; d_gene: TRBD2; v_gene: TRBV4-1; CDR3aa: CASSQAFPGLAGTRTDTQYF; CDR3nt: TGCGCCAGCAGCCAAGCCTTTCCGGGACTAGCGGGAACGCGCACAGATACGCAGTATTTT
j_gene: TRBJ2-5; abundance: -; d_gene: TRBD1; v_gene: TRBV5-8; CDR3aa: CASSYQTGKETQYF; CDR3nt: TGTGCCAGCAGCTATCAGACAGGGAAAGAGACCCAGTACTTC
j_gene: TRBJ2-1; abundance: -; d_gene: TRBD2; v_gene: TRBV11-3; CDR3aa: CASSGRLAGVTYNEQFF; CDR3nt: TGTGCCAGCAGCGGCCGACTAGCGGGAGTTACCTACAATGAGCAGTTCTTC
j_gene: TRBJ2-3; abundance: -; d_gene: TRBD1; v_gene: TRBV2; CDR3aa: CASSTGTGRDTQYF; CDR3nt: TGTGCCAGCAGCACCGGGACAGGGAGAGATACGCAGTATTTT
j_gene: TRBJ2-2; abundance: -; d_gene: TRBD1; v_gene: TRBV5-4; CDR3aa: CASSLAGQGRSGELFF; CDR3nt: TGTGCCAGCAGCTTGGCGGGACAGGGAAGGTCCGGGGAGCTGTTTTTT
j_gene: TRBJ2-5; abundance: -; d_gene: -; v_gene: TRBV11-2; CDR3aa: CASSTSRSGYQETQYF; CDR3nt: TGTGCCAGCAGCACGTCACGGAGCGGGTACCAAGAGACCCAGTACTTC
j_gene: TRBJ1-1; abundance: -; d_gene: -; v_gene: TRBV7-8; CDR3aa: CASTDWSTEAFF; CDR3nt: TGTGCCAGCACAGATTGGAGCACTGAAGCTTTCTTT
j_gene: TRBJ2-7; abundance: once; d_gene: -; v_gene: TRBV5-6; CDR3aa: CASSDWNRGLGSYEQYF; CDR3nt: TGTGCCAGCAGCGACTGGAACAGGGGACTCGGTTCCTACGAGCAGTACTTC
j_gene: TRBJ2-1; abundance: -; d_gene: -; v_gene: TRBV6-5; CDR3aa: CASSYGGGGNEQFF; CDR3nt: TGTGCCAGCAGTTACGGTGGGGGAGGCAATGAGCAGTTCTTC
j_gene: TRBJ2-3; abundance: -; d_gene: -; v_gene: TRBV11-2; CDR3aa: CASSLGLSETDTQYF; CDR3nt: TGTGCCAGCAGCTTAGGTCTTTCGGAGACAGATACGCAGTATTTT
j_gene: TRBJ1-1; abundance: few; d_gene: -; v_gene: TRBV30; CDR3aa: CAWSVSDTEAFF; CDR3nt: TGTGCCTGGAGTGTATCCGACACTGAAGCTTTCTTT
j_gene: TRBJ2-1; abundance: once; d_gene: TRBD2; v_gene: TRBV9; CDR3aa: CASSLWAGTSGRDEQFF; CDR3nt: TGTGCCAGCAGCCTATGGGCCGGGACTAGCGGGAGAGATGAGCAGTTCTTC
j_gene: TRBJ1-1; abundance: -; d_gene: -; v_gene: TRBV6-2/TRBV6-3; CDR3aa: CASSDRDTYTEAFF; CDR3nt: TGTGCCAGCAGTGACCGGGACACCTACACTGAAGCTTTCTTT
j_gene: TRBJ2-7; abundance: -; d_gene: -; v_gene: TRBV7-9; CDR3aa: CASSPTGTNYEQYF; CDR3nt: TGTGCCAGCAGCCCCACCGGGACAAACTACGAGCAGTACTTC
j_gene: TRBJ1-2; abundance: -; d_gene: TRBD1; v_gene: TRBV9; CDR3aa: CASSSTLGQENGYTF; CDR3nt: TGTGCCAGCAGTAGTACTCTTGGACAGGAGAATGGCTACACCTTC
j_gene: TRBJ1-2; abundance: -; d_gene: -; v_gene: TRBV7-9; CDR3aa: CASSLGEGVNYGYTF; CDR3nt: TGTGCCAGCAGCTTAGGGGAGGGGGTGAACTATGGCTACACCTTC
j_gene: TRBJ2-3; abundance: -; d_gene: -; v_gene: TRBV5-8; CDR3aa: CASSSRGGPTDTQYF; CDR3nt: TGTGCCAGCAGCTCCAGGGGCGGCCCCACAGATACGCAGTATTTT
j_gene: TRBJ1-5; abundance: -; d_gene: -; v_gene: TRBV5-1; CDR3aa: CASSFAGDQPQHF; CDR3nt: TGCGCCAGCAGCTTTGCAGGGGATCAGCCCCAGCATTTT
j_gene: TRBJ1-1; abundance: -; d_gene: -; v_gene: TRBV15; CDR3aa: CATSRDRAAGAEAFF; CDR3nt: TGTGCCACCAGCAGAGATCGAGCCGCCGGGGCTGAAGCTTTCTTT
j_gene: TRBJ1-1; abundance: once; d_gene: -; v_gene: TRBV5-1; CDR3aa: CASSLQVENTEAFF; CDR3nt: TGCGCCAGCAGCTTGCAGGTTGAGAACACTGAAGCTTTCTTT
j_gene: TRBJ2-1; abundance: -; d_gene: TRBD2; v_gene: TRBV24-1; CDR3aa: CATSDFLSGGENNEQFF; CDR3nt: TGTGCCACCAGTGATTTCCTTTCGGGGGGAGAGAACAATGAGCAGTTCTTC
j_gene: TRBJ1-5; abundance: -; d_gene: TRBD1; v_gene: TRBV5-6; CDR3aa: CASSLVGQGHQPQHF; CDR3nt: TGTGCCAGCAGCTTGGTGGGACAGGGTCATCAGCCCCAGCATTTT
j_gene: TRBJ1-2; abundance: -; d_gene: -; v_gene: TRBV6-6; CDR3aa: CASSYRESAIDGYTF; CDR3nt: TGTGCCAGCAGTTACAGGGAGAGTGCTATAGATGGCTACACCTTC
j_gene: TRBJ1-1; abundance: -; d_gene: -; v_gene: TRBV9; CDR3aa: CASTGGLANTEAFF; CDR3nt: TGTGCCAGCACCGGAGGGCTTGCGAACACTGAAGCTTTCTTT
j_gene: TRBJ2-1; abundance: -; d_gene: -; v_gene: TRBV7-6; CDR3aa: CASSFPAREVPTRGYNEQFF; CDR3nt: TGTGCCAGCAGCTTCCCAGCCCGCGAGGTACCGACCAGGGGATACAATGAGCAGTTCTTC
j_gene: TRBJ1-5; abundance: -; d_gene: -; v_gene: TRBV10-3; CDR3aa: CAISEWGEGQPQHF; CDR3nt: TGTGCCATCAGTGAATGGGGAGAAGGACAGCCCCAGCATTTT